This T cell receptor beta chain was recovered during a study of shared T cell receptors in the human thymus. The CDR3 runs 12 residues. The germline V gene encodes CDR1 LNHDA and CDR2 SQIVND (reference sequence). Trimming took 3 bases from V and 6 from J, leaving 5 bases between them. Sequencing used immunoSEQ multiplex PCR; TCRdb keeps in-frame clones, though not all of them. The sample records 720,000 or so clones, around 85% being singletons. Another study also made use of these data, one on human thymus T cells. That report notes: Corrective heart surgery yielded the resections from which the thymus tissue came. Apparent skewing of V and J gene usage characterized both thymic and blood repertoires. What related research reported was that thymic repertoires overlapped highly among unrelated individuals.

The chain employs TRBV19 and TRBJ2-2; D is undetermined. Sequenced sample: thymocytes. The receptor was derived from a girl younger than two with a congenital heart defect. The CDR3 DNA reads as TGTGCCAGTAGTATTTGGCCCGGGGAGCTGTTTTTT. Encoded protein: CASSIWPGELFF.